The clone carrying this TCR beta chain is a singleton in its sample. The ends were cut back, 4 bases at V and 4 bases at J, with 13 bases in the middle. Per germline, CDR1 LGHNA and CDR2 YSLEER. This CDR3 has 15 amino acids. The data were taken from a study of PD-1 blockade in mismatch repair-deficient tumors. TCRdb's copy holds only in-frame clones and misses some; the assay was immunoSEQ multiplex PCR. The sample lists roughly 130,000 clones; around nine tenths were seen once. The receptor was derived from an adult with mismatch repair-deficient cancer. Source: peripheral blood, taken approximately 73 weeks after starting pembrolizumab. J is TRBJ1-4 and V is TRBV4-3; tentative D call: TRBD1 (5 bases). The CDR3, as DNA: TGCGCCAGCAGCCGTAACGCAGGGAATAATGAAAAACTGTTTTTT. The encoded protein is CASSRNAGNNEKLFF.